This is a list of T cell receptor beta chains from one sample in a study of blood T cell repertoires in COVID-19. Libraries were prepared by immunoSEQ multiplex PCR; TCRdb keeps only in-frame clonotypes and omits some of them. Of roughly 120,000 clones in the sample, 80% to 90% were seen once. The sample consisted of peripheral blood. The receptors were gathered from a man between 65 and 85 years old with active or convalescent COVID-19. The CDR3 runs from the conserved cysteine through the conserved F or W. Each record gives: clone size, J gene, D gene, V gene, CDR3 DNA, CDR3 protein. A D gene is named only where the DNA matches it firmly. Some rows mark clone size as missing; the rest say once, few, many or name a class of expanded clone.

>once|TRBJ2-7|.|TRBV28
TGTGCCAGCAGCCTCGCCTACGAGCAGTACTTC
CASSLAYEQYF
>.|TRBJ1-6|TRBD1|TRBV5-1
TGCGCCAGCAGCCGTTATACAGGGGCGGGGTCCTATAATTCACCCCTCCACTTT
CASSRYTGAGSYNSPLHF
>once|TRBJ2-5|.|TRBV2
TGTGCCAGCAGTGAAGGGGTGGGGGGGACCCAGTACTTC
CASSEGVGGTQYF
>.|TRBJ2-6|.|TRBV19
TGTGCCAGTAGTCCACAGGGTTATGGGGCCAACGTCCTGACTTTC
CASSPQGYGANVLTF
>.|TRBJ1-4|TRBD1|TRBV28
TGTGCCAGCAGTTTTCAGGGGGCGCGGGAAAAACTGTTTTTT
CASSFQGAREKLFF
>.|TRBJ2-3|.|TRBV5-6
TGTGCCAGCAGCTTGGGGGCAGGGGTCACAGATACGCAGTATTTT
CASSLGAGVTDTQYF
>.|TRBJ2-5|.|TRBV12-3/TRBV12-4
TGTGCCAGCAGTACAGGGCAGACCCAGTACTTC
CASSTGQTQYF
>.|TRBJ2-3|.|TRBV5-8
TGTGCCAGCAGCTTGGGACAGCGCACAGATACGCAGTATTTT
CASSLGQRTDTQYF
>.|TRBJ1-4|TRBD1|TRBV19
TGTGCCAGTAGTACCGGGACAGGGGGGTTGTTACCCGAAAAACTGTTTTTT
CASSTGTGGLLPEKLFF
>.|TRBJ1-1|.|TRBV18
TGTGCCAGCTCACCAACGGGGACTAACACTGAAGCTTTCTTT
CASSPTGTNTEAFF
>.|TRBJ1-5|.|TRBV28
TGTGCCAGCTCCCCCCCCGAGGGGGGGATAAAGCCCCAGCATTTT
CASSPPEGGIKPQHF
>.|TRBJ2-5|.|TRBV5-1
TGCGCCAGCAGCTTGGTACAGAACGTCCAAGAGACCCAGTACTTC
CASSLVQNVQETQYF
>.|TRBJ2-3|TRBD2|TRBV27
TGTGCCAGCAGGCCGACTAGCGGGATAACAGATACGCAGTATTTT
CASRPTSGITDTQYF
>.|TRBJ2-3|TRBD1|TRBV5-1
TGCGCCAGCAGCCACGGACAGGGTCTGGGAACAGATACGCAGTATTTT
CASSHGQGLGTDTQYF
>.|TRBJ1-2|.|TRBV3-1/TRBV3-2
TGTGCCAGCAGCCGGTCCTCGGAGTTTGGCTACACCTTC
CASSRSSEFGYTF
>.|TRBJ2-7|TRBD2|TRBV27
TGTGCCAGCAGTAGAAGCGGGACGTCCTACGAGCAGTACTTC
CASSRSGTSYEQYF
>.|TRBJ1-3|.|TRBV5-1
TGCGCCAGCAGCGGCGGGGGTCCAGGCTCTGGAAACACCATATATTTT
CASSGGGPGSGNTIYF
>.|TRBJ1-6|.|TRBV10-3
TGTGCCATCAGTCGTGCGGGGACTGATCAAGGCTCACCCCTCCACTTT
CAISRAGTDQGSPLHF
>few|TRBJ1-2|TRBD1|TRBV5-1
TGCGCCAGCAGCTTTCAGGGGGACTATGGCTACACCTTC
CASSFQGDYGYTF
>.|TRBJ2-7|.|TRBV7-9
TGTGCCAGCAGACCCATGGGGGGAGATCGGGGCGAGCAGTACTTC
CASRPMGGDRGEQYF
>.|TRBJ2-1|TRBD2|TRBV20-1
TGCAGTGCTAGACCGGGACTAGCTTGGTTCTTC
CSARPGLAWFF
>.|TRBJ2-1|TRBD2|TRBV2
TGTGCCAGCAGTGAAAAAGGCGCGGGAGTGAAGAGTGAGCAGTTCTTC
CASSEKGAGVKSEQFF
>once|TRBJ1-5|.|TRBV13
TGTGCCAGCAGCTTAGGGGGAGGGCGCAATCAGCCCCAGCATTTT
CASSLGGGRNQPQHF
>.|TRBJ1-4|TRBD1|TRBV5-1
TGCGCCAGCAGCTTGGACTCCCCCGGACAGGGGGCCGGAAAACTGTTTTTT
CASSLDSPGQGAGKLFF
>.|TRBJ2-3|.|TRBV14
TGTGCCAGCAGCCAAGATTCCTTCGCCCGACTGGCAGATACGCAGTATTTT
CASSQDSFARLADTQYF
>.|TRBJ2-5|TRBD1|TRBV28
TGTGCCAGCAGTTTATATTTAGGGGGCGCAGAGACCCAGTACTTC
CASSLYLGGAETQYF
>once|TRBJ2-7|.|TRBV5-4
TGTGCCAGCAGCCCCTCACTCCAAACTTACTACGAGCAGTACTTC
CASSPSLQTYYEQYF
>.|TRBJ1-5|.|TRBV12-3/TRBV12-4
TGTGCCAGCAGTCCCTCTGATCAGCCCCAGCATTTT
CASSPSDQPQHF
>.|TRBJ1-1|.|TRBV19
TGTGCCAGTAGACGACCGCCAGGGTATAACACTGAAGCTTTCTTT
CASRRPPGYNTEAFF
>once|TRBJ2-3|.|TRBV2
TGTGCCAGCAGTGTATCCGATACGCAGTATTTT
CASSVSDTQYF
>.|TRBJ2-7|.|TRBV5-1
TGCGCCAGCAGCTTGGGAGCGGGTATTGGGGAGCAGTACTTC
CASSLGAGIGEQYF
>.|TRBJ2-7|.|TRBV21-1
TGTGCCAGCAAAACCTCCGGGACAGGGACCTACGAGCAGTACTTC
CASKTSGTGTYEQYF
>.|TRBJ1-4|.|TRBV10-3
TGTGCCATCAGTGTTGAGGCGGAGGAAAAACTGTTTTTT
CAISVEAEEKLFF
>.|TRBJ2-5|TRBD2|TRBV9
TGTGCCAGCAGCGTAGGAGCTAGCGGGTTTCAAGAGACCCAGTACTTC
CASSVGASGFQETQYF
>.|TRBJ1-4|TRBD1|TRBV6-1
TGTGCCAGCAGTGAAGATACAGGGGGCGTCGAAAAACTGTTTTTT
CASSEDTGGVEKLFF
>.|TRBJ1-4|.|TRBV28
TGTGCCAGCAGTTCCCCAGGGGCCGGGGAAAAACTGTTTTTT
CASSSPGAGEKLFF
>.|TRBJ2-3|.|TRBV27
TGTGCCAGCAGTTTATACGGGAGAGGTACAGATACGCAGTATTTT
CASSLYGRGTDTQYF